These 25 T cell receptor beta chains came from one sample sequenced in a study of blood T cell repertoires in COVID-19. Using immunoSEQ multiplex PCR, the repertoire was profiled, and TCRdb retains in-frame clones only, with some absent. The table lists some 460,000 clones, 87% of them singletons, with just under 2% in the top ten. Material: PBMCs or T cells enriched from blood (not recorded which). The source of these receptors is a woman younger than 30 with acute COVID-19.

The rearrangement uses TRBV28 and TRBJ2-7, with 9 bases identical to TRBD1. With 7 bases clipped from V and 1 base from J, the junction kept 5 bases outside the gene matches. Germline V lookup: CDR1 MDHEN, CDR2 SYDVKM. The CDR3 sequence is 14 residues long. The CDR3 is CASTEQGASYEQYF. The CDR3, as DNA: TGTGCCAGCACCGAACAGGGGGCTTCCTACGAGCAGTACTTC.

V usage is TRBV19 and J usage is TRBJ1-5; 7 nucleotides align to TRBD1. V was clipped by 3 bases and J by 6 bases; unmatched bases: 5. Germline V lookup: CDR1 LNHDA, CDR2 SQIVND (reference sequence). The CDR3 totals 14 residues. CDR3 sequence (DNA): TGTGCCAGTAGTATTCAGGGGGTTAGTCAGCCCCAGCATTTT. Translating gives CASSIQGVSQPQHF.

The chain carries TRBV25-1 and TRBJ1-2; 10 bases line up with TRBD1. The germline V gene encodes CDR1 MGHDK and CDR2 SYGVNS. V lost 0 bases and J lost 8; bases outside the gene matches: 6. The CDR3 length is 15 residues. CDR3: CASSEYPDRGLGYTF. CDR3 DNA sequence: TGTGCCAGCAGTGAATATCCCGACAGGGGGCTCGGCTACACCTTC.

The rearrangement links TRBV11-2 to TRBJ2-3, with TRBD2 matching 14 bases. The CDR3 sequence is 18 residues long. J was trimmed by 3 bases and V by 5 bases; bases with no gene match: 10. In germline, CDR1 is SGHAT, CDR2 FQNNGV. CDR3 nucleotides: TGTGCCAGCAGCCCACAACGACTAGCGGGGGGGCGTACAGATACGCAGTATTTT. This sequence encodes CASSPQRLAGGRTDTQYF.

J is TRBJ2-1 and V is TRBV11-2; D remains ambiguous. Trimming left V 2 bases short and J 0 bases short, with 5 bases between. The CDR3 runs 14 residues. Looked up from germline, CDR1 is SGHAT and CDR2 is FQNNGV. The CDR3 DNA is TGTGCCAGCAGCTTACCGAGCTCCTACAATGAGCAGTTCTTC. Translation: CASSLPSSYNEQFF.

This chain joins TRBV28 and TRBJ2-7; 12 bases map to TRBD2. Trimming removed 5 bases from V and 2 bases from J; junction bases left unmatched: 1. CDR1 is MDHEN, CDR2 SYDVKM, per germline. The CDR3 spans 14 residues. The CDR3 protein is CASSRLAGAYEQYF. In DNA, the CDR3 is TGTGCCAGCAGTCGACTAGCGGGAGCCTACGAGCAGTACTTC. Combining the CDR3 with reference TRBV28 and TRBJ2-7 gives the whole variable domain DVKVTQSSRYLVKRTGEKVFLECVQDMDHENMFWYRQDPGLGLRLIYFSYDVKMKEKGDIPEGYSVSREKKERFSLILESASTNQTSMYLCASSRLAGAYEQYFGPGTRLTVT.

The CDR3 reads CASSFIDRGHTEAFF. The CDR3 DNA sequence: TGCGCCAGCAGCTTTATCGACAGGGGGCACACTGAAGCTTTCTTT. This chain uses TRBV5-1 with TRBJ1-1, with 10 bases fitting TRBD1. The ends lost 2 bases at V and 3 bases at J; junction bases unmatched: 4. CDR3 length: 15 amino acids. Germline V gene sequence: CDR1 SGHRS, CDR2 YFSETQ.

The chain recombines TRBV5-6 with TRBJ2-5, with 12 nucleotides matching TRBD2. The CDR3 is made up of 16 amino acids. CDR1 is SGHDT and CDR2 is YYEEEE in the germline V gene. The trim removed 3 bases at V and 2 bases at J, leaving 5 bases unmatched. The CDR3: CASSSKLAGGQETQYF. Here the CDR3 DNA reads TGTGCCAGCAGCTCTAAACTAGCGGGGGGACAAGAGACCCAGTACTTC.

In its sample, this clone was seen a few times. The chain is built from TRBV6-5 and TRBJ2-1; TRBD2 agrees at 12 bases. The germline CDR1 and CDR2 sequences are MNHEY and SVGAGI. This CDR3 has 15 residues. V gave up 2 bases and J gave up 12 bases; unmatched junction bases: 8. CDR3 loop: CASSYGLAGSSGQFF. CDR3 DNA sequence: TGTGCCAGCAGTTACGGACTAGCGGGGAGTTCGGGGCAGTTCTTC.

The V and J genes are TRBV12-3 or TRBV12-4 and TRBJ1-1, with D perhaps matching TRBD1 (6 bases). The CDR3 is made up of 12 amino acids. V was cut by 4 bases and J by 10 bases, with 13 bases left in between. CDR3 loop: CASSSPTGRAFF. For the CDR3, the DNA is TGTGCCAGCAGTTCCCCAACAGGGAGAGCTTTCTTT.

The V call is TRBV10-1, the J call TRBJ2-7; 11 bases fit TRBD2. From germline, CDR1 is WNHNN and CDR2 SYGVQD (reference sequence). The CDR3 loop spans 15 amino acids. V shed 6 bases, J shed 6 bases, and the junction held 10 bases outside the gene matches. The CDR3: CASSPGTSGALEQYF. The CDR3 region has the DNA TGCGCCAGCAGCCCCGGGACTAGCGGAGCTCTCGAGCAGTACTTC.

This CDR3 reads CASSIEAGGFNEQFF. The CDR3 DNA is TGTGCCAGTAGTATAGAAGCGGGAGGCTTTAATGAGCAGTTCTTC. The chain links TRBV19 to TRBJ2-1, with TRBD2 identical over 9 bases. The trim removed 0 bases at V and 7 bases at J, leaving 4 bases unmatched. CDR3 length equals 15 residues. CDR1 LNHDA and CDR2 SQIVND come from the germline V gene (reference sequence). The full variable domain, completed using reference TRBV19 and TRBJ2-1, is DGGITQSPKYLFRKEGQNVTLSCEQNLNHDAMYWYRQDPGQGLRLIYYSQIVNDFQKGDIAEGYSVSREKKESFPLTVTSAQKNPTAFYLCASSIEAGGFNEQFFGPGTRLTVL.

CDR3 residues: CARSFSRIEGTGELFF. The CDR3 coding sequence is TGTGCCAGAAGCTTTAGTCGAATAGAGGGAACCGGGGAGCTGTTTTTT. The chain recombines TRBV5-3 with TRBJ2-2; perhaps TRBD2 as D (5 bases). TRBV5-3 is filed as an ORF, its function uncertain. V was clipped by 2 bases and J by 5 bases, with 16 bases between them. The CDR3 has 16 amino acids.

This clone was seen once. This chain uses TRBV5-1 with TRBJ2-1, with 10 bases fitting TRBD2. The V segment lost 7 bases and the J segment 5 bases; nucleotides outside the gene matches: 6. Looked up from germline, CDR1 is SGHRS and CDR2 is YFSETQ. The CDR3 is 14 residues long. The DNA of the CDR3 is TGCGCCAGCCAGAGCGGGAGGGCTGACAATGAGCAGTTCTTC. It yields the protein CASQSGRADNEQFF.

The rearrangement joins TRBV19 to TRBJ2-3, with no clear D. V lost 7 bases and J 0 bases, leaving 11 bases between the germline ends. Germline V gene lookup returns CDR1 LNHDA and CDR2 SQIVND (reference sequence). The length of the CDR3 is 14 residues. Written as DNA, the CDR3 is TGTGCCAGTACTAGTATTACTAGCACAGATACGCAGTATTTT. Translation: CASTSITSTDTQYF.

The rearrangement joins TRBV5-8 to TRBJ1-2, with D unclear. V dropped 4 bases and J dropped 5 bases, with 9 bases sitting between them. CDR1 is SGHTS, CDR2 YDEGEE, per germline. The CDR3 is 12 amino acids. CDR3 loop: CASSPLYYGYTF. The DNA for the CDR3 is TGTGCCAGCAGCCCTTTATATTATGGCTACACCTTC.

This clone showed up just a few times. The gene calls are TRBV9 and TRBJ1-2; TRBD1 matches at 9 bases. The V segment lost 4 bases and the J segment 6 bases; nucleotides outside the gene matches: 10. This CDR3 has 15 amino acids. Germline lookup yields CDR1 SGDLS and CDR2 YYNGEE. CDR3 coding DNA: TGTGCCAGCAGCTACCCGGGACAGGGTATGGATGGCTACACCTTC. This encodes CASSYPGQGMDGYTF.

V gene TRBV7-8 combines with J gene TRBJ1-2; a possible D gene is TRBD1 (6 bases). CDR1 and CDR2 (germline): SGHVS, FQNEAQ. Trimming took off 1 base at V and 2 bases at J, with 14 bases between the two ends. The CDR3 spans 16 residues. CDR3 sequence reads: CASSLEAGAHNYGYTF. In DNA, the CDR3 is TGTGCCAGCAGCTTAGAGGCAGGGGCCCACAACTATGGCTACACCTTC.

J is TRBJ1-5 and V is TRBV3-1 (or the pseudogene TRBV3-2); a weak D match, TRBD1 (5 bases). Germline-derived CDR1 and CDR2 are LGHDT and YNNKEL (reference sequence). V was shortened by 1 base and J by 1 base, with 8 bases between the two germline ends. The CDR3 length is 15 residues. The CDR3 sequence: CASSQVGGSNQPQHF. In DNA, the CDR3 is TGTGCCAGCAGCCAAGTCGGGGGGAGCAATCAGCCCCAGCATTTT.

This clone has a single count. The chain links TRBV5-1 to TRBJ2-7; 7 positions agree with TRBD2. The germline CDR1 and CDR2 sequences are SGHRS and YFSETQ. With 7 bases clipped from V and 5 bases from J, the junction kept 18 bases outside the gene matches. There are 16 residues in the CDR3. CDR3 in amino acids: CASGGGRRLADNEQYF. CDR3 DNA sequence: TGCGCCAGCGGGGGGGGTCGTCGACTAGCCGACAACGAGCAGTACTTC.

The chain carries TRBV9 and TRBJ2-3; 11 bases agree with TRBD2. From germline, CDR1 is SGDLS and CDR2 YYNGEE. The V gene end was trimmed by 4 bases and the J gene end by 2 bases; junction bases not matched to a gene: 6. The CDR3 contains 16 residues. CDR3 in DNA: TGTGCCAGCAGCTCGCGGACTAGCGGGTACACAGATACGCAGTATTTT. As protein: CASSSRTSGYTDTQYF.

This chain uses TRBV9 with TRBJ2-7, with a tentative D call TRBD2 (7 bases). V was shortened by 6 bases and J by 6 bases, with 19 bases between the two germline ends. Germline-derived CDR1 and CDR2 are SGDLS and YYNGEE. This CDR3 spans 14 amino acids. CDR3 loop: CASNGVGGASEQYF. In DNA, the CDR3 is TGTGCCAGCAACGGAGTGGGGGGGGCCTCCGAGCAGTACTTC.

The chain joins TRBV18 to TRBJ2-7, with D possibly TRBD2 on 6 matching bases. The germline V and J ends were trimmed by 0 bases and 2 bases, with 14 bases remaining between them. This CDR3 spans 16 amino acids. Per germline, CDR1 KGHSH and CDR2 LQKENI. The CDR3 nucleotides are TGTGCCAGCTCACCACCGTCGTCTAGCGAAACCTACGAGCAGTACTTC. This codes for CASSPPSSSETYEQYF.

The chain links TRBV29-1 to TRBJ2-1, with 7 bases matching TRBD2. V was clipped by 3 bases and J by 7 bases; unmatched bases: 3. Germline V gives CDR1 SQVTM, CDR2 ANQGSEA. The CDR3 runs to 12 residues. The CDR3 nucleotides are TGCAGCGTTGATACGGGAGGTAATGAGCAGTTCTTC. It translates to CSVDTGGNEQFF.

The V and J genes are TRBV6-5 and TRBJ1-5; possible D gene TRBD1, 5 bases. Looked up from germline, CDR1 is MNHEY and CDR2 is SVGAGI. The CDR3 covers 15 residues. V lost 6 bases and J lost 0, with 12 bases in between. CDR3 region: CASRGEGDSNQPQHF. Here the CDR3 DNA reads TGTGCCAGCAGAGGGGAAGGGGATAGCAATCAGCCCCAGCATTTT.